This record concerns one TCR beta chain sequence. This clonotype was detected many times. Its antigen has not been determined. No base-level quality is on record; no much larger clone is a single base apart. The treatment or condition label corresponds to: allogeneic hematopoietic cell transplantation with graft depleted of TCRalphabeta T cells and CD19 B cells. The children who served as transplant recipients had been given grafts of TCRalphabeta/CD19-depleted allogeneic hematopoietic cells. The data were taken from a study of T-cell reconstitution after alpha-beta-depleted transplantation in children (dated by TCRdb to the mid-2010s). Looking at the study overall: Using TCR repertoire profiling, the study quantitatively followed how T-cell immune reconstitution unfolded in children after TCRalphabeta/CD19-depleted allogeneic hematopoietic cell transplantation. The paper as a whole reports these results and caveats: Hyperexpanded clone frequencies declined over subsequent months; after one year, T-cell counts and TCRbeta diversity were mostly attributed to newly produced T cells. In some patients, the high TCRbeta diversity seen at day 60 was put down to recipient T cells and intrathymic progenitors that had survived conditioning. Apparently early alphabetaT-cell count recovery about two months after transplant reportedly relied on only several hundred rapidly expanded clones derived from non-depleted graft cells.

Library method: PCR. The instrument given in TCRdb is Illumina HiSeq 2500. TCR library preparation used molecular barcoding, with unique molecular identifiers applied to normalize quantification of the TCRbeta repertoire. The public sequencing data were trimmed at Q25 with fastp and processed into clonotypes with MiXCR by TCRdb, which kept only in-frame beta chains. Rows are combined by CDR3 protein, so each entry shows the most common genes and DNA. A total of about 140,000 distinct CDR3 sequences appear in this sample, 7.5% to 9% of them only once. The ten largest clones add up to less than 20% of the sample. CDR1 and CDR2 are read off the germline V gene as MDHEN and SYDVKM. V has 6 bases trimmed and J has 7 bases trimmed; junction bases matching no gene number 17. The CDR3 spans 19 residues, from the cysteine through the phenylalanine. Of the read, only the CDR3 DNA is kept; its 57 bases are in frame from base 1.

This material consisted of PBMCs, mostly from graft donor cells, taken 180 days after TCRalphabeta/CD19-depleted stem cell transplant. The source of this sequence is a female patient aged 2-9 years who had a stem cell transplant for congenital amegakaryocytic thrombocytopenia, so the T cells may come from the graft donor. The chain is made from TRBV28 and TRBJ2-1, with 14 bases aligning to TRBD2. The nucleotides are TGTGCCAGCAGAAGGGACAAGGGACTAGCGGGGGTCTTGGTGAATGAGCAGTTCTTC. It translates to CASRRDKGLAGVLVNEQFF.